This TCR beta chain is drawn from a study of T cells in women clearing cervical HPV infection. As for the study in general: No precancer developed; the control's incident HPV16 infection cleared within 12 months.

Each participant carried one incident cervical HPV16 infection only. Study conclusions and caveats: CIN3+ cases had significantly higher TCR repertoire richness than controls, but evenness did not differ. Timing of associations relative to infection is unclear; T-cell subsets were not isolated.

With respect to this clone: The antigen is undetermined. The CDR3 goes on 3 residues after the read ends, and that part is filled in from the germline J gene.

With 4 bases clipped from V and 2 bases from J, the junction kept 6 bases outside the gene matches. This CDR3 is 14 amino acids long. Germline V gene data show CDR1 as SGHRS and CDR2 as YFSETQ. TCRdb's table, derived via immunoSEQ multiplex PCR, lists solely in-frame clones and lacks some. Its listing shows more than 20,000 clones. The material sequenced was blood buffy coat. V and J are TRBV5-1 and TRBJ2-7; 7 bases match TRBD2. This TCR was sampled from a woman aged 18 to 69 with a cervical HPV16 infection that either progressed to CIN3+ or cleared (not recorded which). CDR3 bases read: TGCGCCAGCAGCCCCCGAGCGGGGCCCTACGAG. This translates into CASSPRAGPYE. The whole CDR3 sequence reads CASSPRAGPYEQYF. Full variable domain (missing parts from reference TRBV5-1 and TRBJ2-7): KAGVTQTPRYLIKTRGQQVTLSCSPISGHRSVSWYQQTPGQGLQFLFEYFSETQRNKGNFPGRFSGRQFSNSRSEMNVSTLELGDSALYLCASSPRAGPYEQYFGPGTRLTVT.